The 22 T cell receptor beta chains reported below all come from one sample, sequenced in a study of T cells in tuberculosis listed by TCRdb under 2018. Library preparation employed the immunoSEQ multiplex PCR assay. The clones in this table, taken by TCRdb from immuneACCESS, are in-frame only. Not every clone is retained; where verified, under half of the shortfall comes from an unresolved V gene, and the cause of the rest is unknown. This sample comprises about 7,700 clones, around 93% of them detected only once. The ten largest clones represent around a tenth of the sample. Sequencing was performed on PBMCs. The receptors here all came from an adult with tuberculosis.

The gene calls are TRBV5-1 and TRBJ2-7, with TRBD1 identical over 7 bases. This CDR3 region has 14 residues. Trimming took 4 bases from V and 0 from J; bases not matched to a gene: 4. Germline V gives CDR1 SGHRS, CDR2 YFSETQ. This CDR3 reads CASSLWTGSYEQYF. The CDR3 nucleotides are TGCGCCAGCAGCCTATGGACAGGCTCCTACGAGCAGTACTTC.

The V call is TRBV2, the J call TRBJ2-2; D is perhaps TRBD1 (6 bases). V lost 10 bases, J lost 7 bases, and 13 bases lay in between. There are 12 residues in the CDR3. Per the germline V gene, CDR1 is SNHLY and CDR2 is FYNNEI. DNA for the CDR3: TGTGCCACAAAACGACAGGTCGGGGAGCTGTTTTTT. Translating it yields CATKRQVGELFF.

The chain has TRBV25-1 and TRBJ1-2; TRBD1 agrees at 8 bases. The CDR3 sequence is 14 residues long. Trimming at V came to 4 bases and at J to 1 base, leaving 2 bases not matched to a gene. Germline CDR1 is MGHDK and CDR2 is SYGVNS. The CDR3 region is CASSVDRDNYGYTF. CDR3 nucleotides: TGTGCCAGCAGTGTGGACAGGGATAACTATGGCTACACCTTC.

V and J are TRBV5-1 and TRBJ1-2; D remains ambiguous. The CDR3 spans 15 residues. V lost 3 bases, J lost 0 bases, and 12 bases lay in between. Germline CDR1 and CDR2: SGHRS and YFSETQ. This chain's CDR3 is CASSYAPGANYGYTF. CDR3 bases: TGCGCCAGCAGCTACGCCCCCGGGGCTAACTATGGCTACACCTTC.

The DNA for the CDR3 is TGTGCCAGCAGCCCCCGGGGAGGGGGGACTGAAGCTTTCTTT. It specifies CASSPRGGGTEAFF. J is TRBJ1-1 and V is TRBV7-6; the D gene is possibly TRBD1 (6 bases). This CDR3 contains 14 residues. Per the germline V gene, CDR1 is SGHVS and CDR2 is FNYEAQ. Trimming removed 5 bases from V and 5 bases from J, with 15 bases in between.

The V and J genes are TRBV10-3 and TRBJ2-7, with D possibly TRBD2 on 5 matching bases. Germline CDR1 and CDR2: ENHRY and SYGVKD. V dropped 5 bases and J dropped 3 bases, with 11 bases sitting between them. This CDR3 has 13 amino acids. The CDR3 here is CAISLALNYEQYF. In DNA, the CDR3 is TGTGCCATCAGTCTAGCATTGAACTACGAGCAGTACTTC.

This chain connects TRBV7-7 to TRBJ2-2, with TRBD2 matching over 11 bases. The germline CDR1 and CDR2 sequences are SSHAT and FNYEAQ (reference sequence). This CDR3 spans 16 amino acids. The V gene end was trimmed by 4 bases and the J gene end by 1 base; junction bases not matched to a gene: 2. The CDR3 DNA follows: TGTGCCAGCAGCTCCGGACTAGCGGGGAACACCGGGGAGCTGTTTTTT. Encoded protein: CASSSGLAGNTGELFF.

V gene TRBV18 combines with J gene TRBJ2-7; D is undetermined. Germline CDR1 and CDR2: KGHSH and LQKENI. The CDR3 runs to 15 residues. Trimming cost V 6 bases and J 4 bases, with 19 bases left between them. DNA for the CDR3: TGTGCCAGCTCCCTACACCGCGGCTTGGAGTACGAGCAGTACTTC. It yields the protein CASSLHRGLEYEQYF.

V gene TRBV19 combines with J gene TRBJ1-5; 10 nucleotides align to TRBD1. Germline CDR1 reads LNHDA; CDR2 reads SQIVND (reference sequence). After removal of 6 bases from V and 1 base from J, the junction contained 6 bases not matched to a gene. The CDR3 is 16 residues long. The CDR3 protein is CASSTWGQGSNQPQHF. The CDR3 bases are TGTGCCAGTAGCACGTGGGGACAGGGGAGCAATCAGCCCCAGCATTTT.

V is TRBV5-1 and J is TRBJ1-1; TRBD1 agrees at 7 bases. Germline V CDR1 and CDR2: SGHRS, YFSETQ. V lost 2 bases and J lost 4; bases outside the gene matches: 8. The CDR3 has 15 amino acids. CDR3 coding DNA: TGCGCCAGCAGCTTTTACAGGGGAAGAGGCACTGAAGCTTTCTTT. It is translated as CASSFYRGRGTEAFF.

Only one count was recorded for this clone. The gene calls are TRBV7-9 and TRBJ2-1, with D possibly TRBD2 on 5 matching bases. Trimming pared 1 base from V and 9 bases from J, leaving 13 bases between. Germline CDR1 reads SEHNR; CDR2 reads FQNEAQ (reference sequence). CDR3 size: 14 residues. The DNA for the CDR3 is TGTGCCAGCAGCTTAGATGTGGGGAGCGCTGAGCAGTTCTTC. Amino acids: CASSLDVGSAEQFF.

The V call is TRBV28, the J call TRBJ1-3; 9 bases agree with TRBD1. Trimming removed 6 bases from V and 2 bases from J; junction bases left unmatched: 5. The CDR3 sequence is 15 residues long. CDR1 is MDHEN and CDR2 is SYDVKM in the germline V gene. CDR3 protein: CASSYRGPPGNTIYF. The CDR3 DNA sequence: TGTGCCAGCAGCTACAGGGGGCCTCCTGGAAACACCATATATTTT. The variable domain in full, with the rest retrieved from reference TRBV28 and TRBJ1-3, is DVKVTQSSRYLVKRTGEKVFLECVQDMDHENMFWYRQDPGLGLRLIYFSYDVKMKEKGDIPEGYSVSREKKERFSLILESASTNQTSMYLCASSYRGPPGNTIYFGEGSWLTVV.

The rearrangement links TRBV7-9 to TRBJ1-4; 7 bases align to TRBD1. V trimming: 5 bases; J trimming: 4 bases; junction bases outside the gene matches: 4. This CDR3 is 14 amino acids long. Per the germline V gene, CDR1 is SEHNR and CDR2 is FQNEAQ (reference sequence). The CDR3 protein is CASSAGGFNEKLFF. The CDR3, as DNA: TGTGCCAGCAGCGCAGGGGGATTTAATGAAAAACTGTTTTTT.

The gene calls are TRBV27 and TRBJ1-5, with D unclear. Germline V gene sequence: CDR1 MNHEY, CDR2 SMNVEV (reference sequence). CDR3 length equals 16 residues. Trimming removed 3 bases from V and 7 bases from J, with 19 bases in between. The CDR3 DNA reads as TGTGCCAGCAGTTTTTGGACTGAAGAAGGGTTGCAGCCCCAGCATTTT. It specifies CASSFWTEEGLQPQHF.

The CDR3 is CAWSVRDSRVSPLHF. The CDR3 DNA reads as TGTGCCTGGAGTGTACGGGACAGCAGAGTTTCACCCCTCCACTTT. The chain employs TRBV30 and TRBJ1-6, with 7 bases fitting TRBD1. Germline values: CDR1 GTSNPN, CDR2 SVGIG (reference sequence). V was clipped by 0 bases and J by 9 bases; unmatched bases: 8. The CDR3 is 15 amino acids.

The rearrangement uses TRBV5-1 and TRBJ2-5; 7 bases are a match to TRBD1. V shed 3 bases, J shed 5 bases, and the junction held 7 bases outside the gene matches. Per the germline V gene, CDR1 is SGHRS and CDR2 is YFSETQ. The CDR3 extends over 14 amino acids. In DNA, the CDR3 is TGCGCCAGCAGCTCAGAGGGGGCTAAGGAGACCCAGTACTTC. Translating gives CASSSEGAKETQYF.

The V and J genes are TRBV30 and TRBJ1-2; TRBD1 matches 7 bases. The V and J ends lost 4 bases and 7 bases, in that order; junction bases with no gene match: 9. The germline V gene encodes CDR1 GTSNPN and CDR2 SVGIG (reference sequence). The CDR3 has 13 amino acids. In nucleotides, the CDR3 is TGTGCCTGGATTCCCGACAGGGTGGGTGGCTACACCTTC. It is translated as CAWIPDRVGGYTF.

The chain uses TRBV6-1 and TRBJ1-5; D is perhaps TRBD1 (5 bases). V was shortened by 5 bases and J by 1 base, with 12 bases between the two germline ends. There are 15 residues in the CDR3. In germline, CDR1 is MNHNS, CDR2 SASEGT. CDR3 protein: CASSPSGDSNQPQHF. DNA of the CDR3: TGTGCCAGCAGTCCGTCGGGGGACAGCAATCAGCCCCAGCATTTT.

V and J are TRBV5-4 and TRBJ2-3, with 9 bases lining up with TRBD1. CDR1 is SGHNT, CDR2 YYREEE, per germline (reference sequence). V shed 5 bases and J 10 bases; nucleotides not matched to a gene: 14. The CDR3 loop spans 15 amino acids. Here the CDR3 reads CASRQVPGQGEAQYF. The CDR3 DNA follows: TGTGCCAGCAGACAAGTCCCGGGACAGGGAGAGGCGCAGTATTTT.

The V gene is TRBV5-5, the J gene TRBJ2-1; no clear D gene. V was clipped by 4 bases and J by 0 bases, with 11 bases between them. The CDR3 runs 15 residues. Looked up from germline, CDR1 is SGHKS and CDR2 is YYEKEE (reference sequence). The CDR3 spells CASSPVPSSYNEQFF. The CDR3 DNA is TGTGCCAGCAGCCCGGTACCGAGCTCCTACAATGAGCAGTTCTTC.

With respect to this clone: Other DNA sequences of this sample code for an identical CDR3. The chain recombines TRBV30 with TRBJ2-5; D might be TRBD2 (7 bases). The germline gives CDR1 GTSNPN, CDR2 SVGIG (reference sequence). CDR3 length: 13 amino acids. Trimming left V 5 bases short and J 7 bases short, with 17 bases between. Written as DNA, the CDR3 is TGTGCCTGGGAGGGAGGGGGTGGCGGGACCCAGTACTTC. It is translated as CAWEGGGGGTQYF.

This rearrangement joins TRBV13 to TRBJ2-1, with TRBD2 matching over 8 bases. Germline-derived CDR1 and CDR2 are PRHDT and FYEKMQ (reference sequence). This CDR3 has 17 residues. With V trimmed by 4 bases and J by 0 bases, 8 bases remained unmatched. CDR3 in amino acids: CASSSVKRGSSYNEQFF. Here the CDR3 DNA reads TGTGCCAGCAGCTCAGTTAAGCGGGGGAGCTCCTACAATGAGCAGTTCTTC.